This T cell receptor (beta chain) appears in the sequencing data of a study of blood T cell repertoires in COVID-19. Study in general: Acute and convalescent COVID-19 specimens originated in the United States, Italy and Spain.

Source study methods: Reference gene primer amplification in the assay estimated nucleated cell counts. Repertoires were generated with immunoSEQ multiplex PCR, while TCRdb's copy carries only in-frame clones and drops some. V and J calls and clone size are as listed in that table; D and trimming were resolved from the DNA. Seen here are approximately 260,000 clones, 80% to 85% observed once, and the top ten hold roughly 3.6%. The CDR3 is 15 residues long. CDR1 and CDR2 (germline): SGDLS, YYNGEE. Trimming removed 3 bases at V and 0 bases at J, with 9 bases between. What was sequenced was PBMCs or T cells enriched from blood (not recorded which). This clonotype was sampled from a man between 45 and 60 years old who had recovered from COVID-19. The chain links TRBV9 to TRBJ2-2; weak D call: TRBD1 (6 bases). CDR3 coding DNA: TGTGCCAGCAGCGAACGACAGGCGAACACCGGGGAGCTGTTTTTT. This codes for CASSERQANTGELFF. The whole variable domain, remainder taken from reference TRBV9 and TRBJ2-2, is DSGVTQTPKHLITATGQRVTLRCSPRSGDLSVYWYQQSLDQGLQFLIQYYNGEERAKGNILERFSAQQFPDLHSELNLSSLELGDSALYFCASSERQANTGELFFGEGSRLTVL.